This TCR beta chain was identified in a study of CD8+ T cells in alopecia areata. Treatment specified: oral pan-JAK inhibitor, 5-10 mg twice daily. PBMCs, the starting material, were the source of sorted CD4+ and CD8+ T cells. The authors extracted RNA and reverse transcribed it into cDNA as the sequencing template. Sequenced by immunoSEQ multiplex PCR; TCRdb stores in-frame clones only, minus some. The sample lists 95,000 to 150,000 clones, around 63% occurring once. CDR1 is SQVTM, CDR2 ANQGSEA, per germline. Trimming cost V 4 bases and J 2 bases, with 5 bases left between them. This CDR3 spans 11 amino acids.

The rearrangement uses TRBV29-1 and TRBJ2-5; tentatively, D is TRBD2 (5 bases). The sample here was CD4+ T cells sorted from blood, taken at week 4, from a patient treated with tofacitinib. The source of this sequence is a human donor with alopecia areata. CDR3 DNA sequence: TGCAGCGTTGGGACTCAAGAGACCCAGTACTTC. Protein product: CSVGTQETQYF.